This T cell receptor (beta chain) was documented in a study of T cell responses to AZD1222 COVID-19 vaccine. Study-wide points: Researchers report vaccine-associated CD4 TCRs spanning spike, with dominance at 160-218 and 743-854. Per reports, nearly half of all spike-specific TCRs target regions that are unmutated in variants. Baseline antibody screening turned up just five to seven seropositive AZD1222 recipients.

As for this clone: Its antigen is not identified. Other DNA sequences in this sample translate to the same CDR3.

The CDR3 sequence is 11 residues long. V lost 6 bases, J lost 6 bases, and 8 bases lay in between. Germline V gene lookup returns CDR1 MNHEY and CDR2 SVGAGI. This table comes from immunoSEQ multiplex PCR, and its TCRdb copy is limited to in-frame clones, with some not included. The profile covers about 150,000 clones, with about 83% appearing a single time and roughly 0.98% taken by the ten largest. The sequencing here drew on peripheral blood, taken 28 days after the second AZD1222 dose. The source of this sequence is an adult who received the AZD1222 COVID-19 vaccine. This chain uses TRBV6-5 with TRBJ1-1; D call uncertain. The CDR3 here is CASRGAAEAFF. The CDR3, as DNA: TGTGCCAGCAGGGGAGCTGCTGAAGCTTTCTTT.